Below, 18 T cell receptor beta chains from the same sample are listed, as sequenced in a study of blood T cell repertoires in COVID-19. Repertoires were generated with immunoSEQ multiplex PCR, while TCRdb's copy carries only in-frame clones and drops some. The sample holds around 90,000 clones, around 90% seen once. The sample was peripheral blood. The receptors derive from a middle-aged man with COVID-19, enrolled during active disease.

The V call is TRBV2, the J call TRBJ2-1; possible D gene TRBD1, 6 bases. The CDR3 is made up of 15 amino acids. V was clipped by 6 bases and J by 0 bases, with 12 bases between them. Germline CDR1 and CDR2: SNHLY and FYNNEI. The CDR3 bases are TGTGCCAGCAGATTACAGGGTCCCTCCTACAATGAGCAGTTCTTC. It yields the protein CASRLQGPSYNEQFF.

The V and J genes are TRBV19 and TRBJ2-7, with 12 bases aligning to TRBD1. The CDR3 has 16 amino acids. V lost 3 bases to trimming and J lost 5 bases; unmatched junction nucleotides: 8. Germline V gene lookup returns CDR1 LNHDA and CDR2 SQIVND (reference sequence). The CDR3 protein is CASSIRDRGLNDEQYF. DNA of the CDR3: TGTGCCAGTAGTATCCGGGACAGGGGGCTGAATGACGAGCAGTACTTC.

J is TRBJ1-6 and V is TRBV10-2, with D unresolved. The V end was cut by 6 bases, the J end by 0 bases, with 9 bases between. The CDR3 covers 15 residues. Germline loops: CDR1 WSHSY, CDR2 SAAADI. The CDR3 DNA is TGCGCCAGCAGAACGGGATTCTCCTATAATTCACCCCTCCACTTT. It specifies CASRTGFSYNSPLHF.

The chain recombines TRBV24-1 with TRBJ2-1; possibly TRBD1 for D (6 bases). Per the germline V gene, CDR1 is KGHDR and CDR2 is SFDVKD. The CDR3 sequence is 14 residues long. Between the trimmed V and J ends, which lost 9 bases and 0 bases, there was a span of 11 bases. The DNA of the CDR3 is TGTGCCACCCAGACAGGTGGCTCCTACAATGAGCAGTTCTTC. This encodes CATQTGGSYNEQFF.

The CDR3 here is CASSRARAYEQYF. The CDR3 region has the DNA TGTGCCAGCAGCCGGGCCAGGGCCTACGAGCAGTACTTC. This chain links TRBV12-3 or TRBV12-4 with TRBJ2-7, with D maybe TRBD1 (5 bases). V was cut by 6 bases and J by 2 bases, with 11 bases left in between. The CDR3 has 13 residues.

The genes are TRBV2 and TRBJ1-1; D remains unclear. V lost 6 bases, J lost 1 base, and 9 bases lay in between. Germline V gene lookup returns CDR1 SNHLY and CDR2 FYNNEI. The CDR3 contains 13 residues. The CDR3: CASSQFPNTEAFF. CDR3 coding DNA: TGTGCCAGCAGCCAATTCCCGAACACTGAAGCTTTCTTT.

V gene TRBV6-1 combines with J gene TRBJ2-1; no definite D call. The germline V and J ends were trimmed by 3 bases and 4 bases, with 10 bases remaining between them. Germline-derived CDR1 and CDR2 are MNHNS and SASEGT. The CDR3 is 14 amino acids. The CDR3 coding sequence is TGTGCCAGCAGTGATTCCCAGGCATACAATGAGCAGTTCTTC. This gives the protein CASSDSQAYNEQFF.

The V gene is TRBV18, the J gene TRBJ1-3; the D gene is possibly TRBD1 (5 bases). The germline V gene encodes CDR1 KGHSH and CDR2 LQKENI. With 1 base removed from V and 8 bases from J, the gap between germline ends came to 15 bases. CDR3 size: 15 residues. The CDR3 is CASSPLDNIAYTIYF. The DNA of the CDR3 is TGTGCCAGCTCACCACTGGACAATATCGCTTACACCATATATTTT.

The rearrangement joins TRBV12-3 or TRBV12-4 to TRBJ2-2, with D hard to call. Trimming removed 4 bases at V and 6 bases at J, with 6 bases between. The CDR3 runs to 12 residues. The CDR3 DNA reads as TGTGCCAGCAGTTCGTCCCCCGGGGAGCTGTTTTTT. Translating it yields CASSSSPGELFF.

The chain employs TRBV7-9 and TRBJ2-3, with a weak D call TRBD1 (5 bases). With 0 bases removed from V and 0 bases from J, the gap between germline ends came to 7 bases. Germline V lookup: CDR1 SEHNR, CDR2 FQNEAQ (reference sequence). The CDR3 has 15 amino acids. The CDR3 protein is CASSLASGSTDTQYF. The CDR3 coding sequence is TGTGCCAGCAGCTTAGCGTCAGGGAGCACAGATACGCAGTATTTT.

The chain links TRBV21-1 to TRBJ1-6; the D call of TRBD1 is as the table states it, not checked on the DNA. TRBV21-1 is described as a pseudogene. The CDR3 extends over 18 amino acids. In nucleotides, the CDR3 is TGTGCCAGCAGCAAAGCTCACCAGGGGGGCGCGAGGAATTCACCCCTCCACTTT. This encodes CASSKAHQGGARNSPLHF.

This chain connects TRBV7-2 to TRBJ1-3; TRBD1 matches 7 bases. CDR1 SGHTA and CDR2 FQGNSA come from the germline V gene. This CDR3 has 15 amino acids. Trimming at V came to 6 bases and at J to 1 base, leaving 6 bases not matched to a gene. CDR3 coding DNA: TGTGCCAGCAGACCCTCGACAGGGTCTGGAAACACCATATATTTT. This gives the protein CASRPSTGSGNTIYF.

The rearrangement uses TRBV4-1 and TRBJ1-3; a possible D gene is TRBD1 (6 bases). Germline lookup yields CDR1 MGHRA and CDR2 YSYEKL. The CDR3 runs 14 residues. V dropped 4 bases and J dropped 2 bases, with 9 bases sitting between them. The CDR3 reads CASSLNRAGNTIYF. The DNA for the CDR3 is TGCGCCAGCAGCCTTAACAGGGCTGGAAACACCATATATTTT.

The chain uses TRBV5-4 and TRBJ2-1; 14 nucleotides match TRBD2. The V gene's germline CDR1 is SGHNT and CDR2 YYREEE (reference sequence). The CDR3 has 17 residues. J gave up 2 bases and V 0 bases, and 1 base lay outside the gene matches. The CDR3 DNA sequence: TGTGCCAGCAGCTTGGCGACTAGCGGGGGGGCCTACAATGAGCAGTTCTTC. This sequence encodes CASSLATSGGAYNEQFF. The full variable domain, in which reference TRBV5-4 and TRBJ2-1 provide the parts outside the CDR3, is ETGVTQSPTHLIKTRGQQVTLRCSSQSGHNTVSWYQQALGQGPQFIFQYYREEENGRGNFPPRFSGLQFPNYSSELNVNALELDDSALYLCASSLATSGGAYNEQFFGPGTRLTVL.

V usage is TRBV5-6 and J usage is TRBJ2-7; D is perhaps TRBD2 (5 bases). Germline assignment: CDR1 SGHDT and CDR2 YYEEEE. This CDR3 is built from 14 residues. Deletions cut 4 bases from V and 2 bases from J, with 13 bases between. As DNA, the CDR3 is TGTGCCAGCAGCCTGTTTTCGGGGACCTACGAGCAGTACTTC. Translation gives CASSLFSGTYEQYF.

The chain carries TRBV5-4 and TRBJ1-2, with 9 bases that match TRBD1. The CDR3 runs 13 residues. The V gene's germline CDR1 is SGHNT and CDR2 YYREEE (reference sequence). Losses at the gene ends were 4 bases for V and 4 bases for J; bases not matched to a gene: 2. CDR3 DNA sequence: TGTGCCAGCAGCGAGGACAGGGGCTATGGCTACACCTTC. This encodes CASSEDRGYGYTF.

This sequence joins TRBV7-9 and TRBJ2-7; TRBD1 might be the D (6 bases). This CDR3 is built from 16 residues. CDR1 and CDR2 (germline): SEHNR, FQNEAQ (reference sequence). V was trimmed by 5 bases and J by 2 bases, leaving 19 bases between them. CDR3 loop: CASSTRTEKRPYEQYF. In DNA, the CDR3 is TGTGCCAGCAGCACCCGGACAGAAAAACGTCCCTACGAGCAGTACTTC.

The chain uses TRBV4-3 and TRBJ1-1; D perhaps matches TRBD1 (6 bases). The CDR3 covers 14 residues. The V end lost 0 bases, the J end lost 9 bases, and 14 bases lay between the germline ends. In germline, CDR1 is LGHNA, CDR2 YSLEER. The CDR3, as DNA: TGCGCCAGCAGCCAAGATGGGGGCATTTTCAAAGCTTTCTTT. It codes for CASSQDGGIFKAFF.